One sample yielded the 24 T cell receptor beta chains listed below, sequenced in a study of CD8+CD57+ T cells in acquired aplastic anemia. The template for TCR beta VDJ and CDR3 sequence profiling was genomic DNA. TCRdb redid the calling of the reads with MiXCR, one entry per CDR3 protein. The sample yields 200,000 to 250,000 distinct CDR3 sequences, 61% seen once. The sequenced sample was sorted CD4+, CD8+, or CD8+CD57+ T cells (not recorded which) from PBMCs. The source is a human donor in good health.

Worth noting for this clonotype: Here the CDR3 omits its conserved ending phenylalanine or tryptophan, so a read error is the likely source. V usage is TRBV7-8 and J usage is TRBJ1-5; TRBD1 might be the D (6 bases). The CDR3 spans 15 residues. Germline loops: CDR1 SGHVS, CDR2 FQNEAQ. The V end lost 5 bases, the J end lost 3 bases, and 14 bases lay between the germline ends. DNA for the CDR3: TGTGCCAGCAGCATCCGACAGGCGCACAATCAGCCCCAGCATCTT. It is translated as CASSIRQAHNQPQHL.

This clonotype was recorded at least ten times. This chain links TRBV12-3 or TRBV12-4 with TRBJ1-1, with TRBD1 matching over 7 bases. Unmatched junction bases numbered 9, after V lost 5 bases and J lost 3 bases. The CDR3 covers 15 residues. The CDR3 DNA reads TGTGCCAGCAGTCCATACAGGGGTGGGGACACTGAAGCTTTCTTT. This encodes CASSPYRGGDTEAFF.

Many counts were recorded for this clonotype. V and J are TRBV9 and TRBJ2-7; D is possibly TRBD2 (5 bases). Germline V gene data show CDR1 as SGDLS and CDR2 as YYNGEE. This CDR3 is 15 amino acids long. Trimming took 3 bases from V and 0 from J, leaving 13 bases between them. As DNA, the CDR3 is TGTGCCAGCAGCGCGATGACGGGAACCTCCTACGAGCAGTACTTC. Its protein product is CASSAMTGTSYEQYF.

The gene calls are TRBV7-9 and TRBJ1-1; D may be TRBD1 (5 bases). Trimming took off 7 bases at V and 1 base at J, with 19 bases between the two ends. This CDR3 comprises 16 residues. Germline V gene data show CDR1 as SEHNR and CDR2 as FQNEAQ (reference sequence). CDR3 nucleotide sequence: TGTGCCAGCAAATACCCTGGAGGGGATGGGAACACTGAAGCTTTCTTT. Residues: CASKYPGGDGNTEAFF.

CDR3 sequence (DNA): TGCAGTGCTTTGGGCCAGGGAGACGAGCAGTACTTC. This translates into CSALGQGDEQYF. V gene TRBV20-1 combines with J gene TRBJ2-7; the D call may be TRBD1 or TRBD2 (5 bases each). This CDR3 comprises 12 residues. Trimming took off 5 bases at V and 5 bases at J, with 13 bases between the two ends. CDR1 and CDR2 from the germline V gene are DFQATT and SNEGSKA (reference sequence).

The J gene is TRBJ2-5, the V gene TRBV29-1; D is unclear. Germline V gene data show CDR1 as SQVTM and CDR2 as ANQGSEA. The V end was cut by 6 bases, the J end by 0 bases, with 14 bases between. The CDR3 is made up of 14 amino acids. The CDR3 bases are TGCAGCGTCGCCCCTATTCCGTACCAAGAGACCCAGTACTTC. Its protein is CSVAPIPYQETQYF.

The CDR3 reads CASSETGTGFRNTGELFF. DNA for the CDR3: TGTGCCAGCAGTGAAACCGGGACAGGGTTCCGGAACACCGGGGAGCTGTTTTTT. The chain combines TRBV25-1 with TRBJ2-2; 9 nucleotides agree with TRBD1. Trimming removed 2 bases from V and 1 base from J; junction bases left unmatched: 8. This CDR3 region has 18 residues. Per germline, CDR1 MGHDK and CDR2 SYGVNS.

The chain recombines TRBV10-3 with TRBJ2-6, with TRBD1 as a possible D gene (5 bases). Per the germline V gene, CDR1 is ENHRY and CDR2 is SYGVKD. The CDR3 is 13 residues long. V lost 7 bases, J lost 2 bases, and 6 bases lay in between. The CDR3 sequence: CAIMDTGANVLTF. Written as DNA, the CDR3 is TGTGCCATCATGGACACTGGGGCCAACGTCCTGACTTTC.

Ten or more counts support this clonotype. V usage is TRBV10-3 and J usage is TRBJ2-7; D not resolved. CDR1 is ENHRY and CDR2 is SYGVKD in the germline V gene. This CDR3 region has 15 residues. Trimming pared 0 bases from V and 2 bases from J, leaving 11 bases between. Here the CDR3 DNA reads TGTGCCATCAGTGAGTCGCAGGATCCCACCTACGAGCAGTACTTC. Encoded protein: CAISESQDPTYEQYF.

This clonotype is a singleton in its sample. The genes are TRBV7-8 and TRBJ1-2; possibly TRBD1 for D (6 bases). With 5 bases removed from V and 0 bases from J, the gap between germline ends came to 19 bases. This CDR3 is 17 amino acids long. Germline CDR1 is SGHVS and CDR2 is FQNEAQ. The CDR3 region has the DNA TGTGCCAGCAGCCCAGAGGGGGGGGGCCATCCTAACTATGGCTACACCTTC. The encoded protein is CASSPEGGGHPNYGYTF.

The gene calls are TRBV20-1 and TRBJ1-4; possible D gene TRBD1, 5 bases. Germline V CDR1 and CDR2: DFQATT, SNEGSKA (reference sequence). This CDR3 has 14 amino acids. The germline V and J ends were trimmed by 6 bases and 6 bases, with 17 bases remaining between them. The CDR3 region is CSAPGGGYYEKLFF. DNA for the CDR3: TGCAGTGCCCCTGGGGGGGGGTACTATGAAAAACTGTTTTTT.

The chain employs TRBV5-1 and TRBJ1-6; tentative D call: TRBD1 (6 bases). Germline lookup yields CDR1 SGHRS and CDR2 YFSETQ. V lost 4 bases, J lost 12 bases, and 14 bases lay in between. The CDR3 has 13 residues. Here the CDR3 reads CASSTTGTQPLHF. The CDR3 DNA reads TGCGCCAGCAGCACAACAGGGACTCAACCCCTCCACTTT.

This chain uses TRBV7-9 with TRBJ1-2, with D possibly matching TRBD1 (6 bases). The CDR3 has 12 residues. CDR1 and CDR2 from the germline V gene are SEHNR and FQNEAQ (reference sequence). V dropped 5 bases and J dropped 5 bases, with 9 bases sitting between them. The CDR3: CASSPGAYGYTF. DNA for the CDR3: TGTGCCAGCAGCCCGGGGGCGTATGGCTACACCTTC. The entire variable domain, with the rest obtained from reference TRBV7-9 and TRBJ1-2, is as follows: DTGVSQNPRHKITKRGQNVTFRCDPISEHNRLYWYRQTLGQGPEFLTYFQNEAQLEKSRLLSDRFSAERPKGSFSTLEIQRTEQGDSAMYLCASSPGAYGYTFGSGTRLTVV.

V usage is TRBV20-1 and J usage is TRBJ1-5; TRBD1 matches at 9 bases. Germline V lookup: CDR1 DFQATT, CDR2 SNEGSKA (reference sequence). With V trimmed by 6 bases and J by 5 bases, 17 bases remained unmatched. CDR3 size: 17 residues. CDR3 sequence: CSAPGGGGQGGDQPQHF. As DNA, the CDR3 is TGCAGTGCCCCTGGGGGGGGGGGACAGGGAGGGGATCAGCCCCAGCATTTT.

This clonotype has a handful of counts. The V and J genes are TRBV12-3 or TRBV12-4 and TRBJ2-1; D ambiguous. The germline V and J ends were trimmed by 6 bases and 0 bases, with 12 bases remaining between them. The CDR3 has 15 amino acids. As DNA, the CDR3 is TGTGCCAGCAGCCCCCCTCCTAGCTCCTACAATGAGCAGTTCTTC. This translates into CASSPPPSSYNEQFF.

This clonotype was seen just once. V gene TRBV7-2 combines with J gene TRBJ2-7, with D hard to call. Germline assignment: CDR1 SGHTA and CDR2 FQGNSA. Trimming pared 0 bases from V and 4 bases from J, leaving 10 bases between. The CDR3 consists of 14 residues. The CDR3 is CASSLAGPLYEQYF. The CDR3 DNA sequence: TGTGCCAGCAGCTTAGCCGGCCCCCTTTACGAGCAGTACTTC.

This chain joins TRBV10-1 and TRBJ2-1; TRBD2 matches at 12 bases. With 4 bases clipped from V and 2 bases from J, the junction kept 9 bases outside the gene matches. The CDR3 runs 18 residues. CDR1 WNHNN and CDR2 SYGVQD come from the germline V gene (reference sequence). CDR3 bases: TGCGCCAGCAGTGGGACTAGCGGGGTTAGCGTGGCCTACAATGAGCAGTTCTTC. It translates to CASSGTSGVSVAYNEQFF.

Concerning this clonotype itself: At one of its ends the junction is not consistent with the germline gene, which may arise from a read error. The rearrangement links TRBV5-5 to TRBJ2-7; D is uncertain. The CDR3 is made up of 13 amino acids. The germline gives CDR1 SGHKS, CDR2 YYEKEE (reference sequence). CDR3 amino acids: CASSLDQWHEQYF. In DNA form, the CDR3 reads TGCGCCAGCAGCTTGGACCAGTGGCACGAGCAGTACTTC.

This clonotype has a count of ten or more. The V gene is TRBV6-1, the J gene TRBJ2-7; TRBD2 is a possible D gene (6 bases). CDR3 length: 15 residues. V lost 3 bases and J 3 bases, leaving 15 bases between the germline ends. The germline V gene has CDR1 MNHNS and CDR2 SASEGT. Written as DNA, the CDR3 is TGTGCCAGCAGTGACCAGGGACTCCTTGGCTACGAGCAGTACTTC. Protein product: CASSDQGLLGYEQYF.

This clonotype was observed at least ten times. This sequence joins TRBV12-3 or TRBV12-4 and TRBJ1-2; D remains unclear. Trimming left V 5 bases short and J 7 bases short, with 11 bases between. This CDR3 is built from 12 residues. CDR3 nucleotides: TGTGCCAGCAGTGAGGAGGCCAGTGGCTACACCTTC. It codes for CASSEEASGYTF.

The chain employs TRBV7-2 and TRBJ2-7; tentatively, D is TRBD2 (6 bases). V lost 1 base, J lost 5 bases, and 12 bases lay in between. The CDR3 sequence is 14 residues long. Germline CDR1 SGHTA, CDR2 FQGNSA. The CDR3 nucleotides are TGTGCCAGCAGCTTAGGGCTAGCGAGAAACGAGCAGTACTTC. Its translation is CASSLGLARNEQYF. The whole variable domain, remainder taken from reference TRBV7-2 and TRBJ2-7, is GAGVSQSPSNKVTEKGKDVELRCDPISGHTALYWYRQSLGQGLEFLIYFQGNSAPDKSGLPSDRFSAERTGGSVSTLTIQRTQQEDSAVYLCASSLGLARNEQYFGPGTRLTVT.

The chain combines TRBV2 with TRBJ2-3; TRBD1 agrees at 7 bases. The CDR3 length is 15 residues. Germline CDR1 is SNHLY and CDR2 is FYNNEI. Losses at the gene ends were 5 bases for V and 0 bases for J; bases not matched to a gene: 5. The CDR3, as DNA: TGTGCCAGCAGTCAAGGGACAGCTAGCACAGATACGCAGTATTTT. Amino acid sequence: CASSQGTASTDTQYF. The complete variable domain, with remaining parts taken from reference TRBV2 and TRBJ2-3, reads EPEVTQTPSHQVTQMGQEVILRCVPISNHLYFYWYRQILGQKVEFLVSFYNNEISEKSEIFDDQFSVERPDGSNFTLKIRSTKLEDSAMYFCASSQGTASTDTQYFGPGTRLTVL.

This clonotype has ten or more counts. The rearrangement links TRBV15 to TRBJ2-3, with 10 bases fitting TRBD2. The CDR3 consists of 20 residues. The germline V gene has CDR1 LNHNV and CDR2 YYDKDF (reference sequence). The ends lost 0 bases at V and 3 bases at J; junction bases unmatched: 15. CDR3: CATSRDAPLSTSGATDTQYF. CDR3 DNA sequence: TGTGCCACCAGCAGAGATGCCCCACTGAGTACTAGCGGGGCGACAGATACGCAGTATTTT.

This clonotype was counted a single time. The V gene is TRBV19, the J gene TRBJ2-7, with D perhaps TRBD1 (6 bases). Trimming took off 6 bases at V and 1 base at J, with 13 bases between the two ends. CDR3 length: 14 residues. CDR1 is LNHDA, CDR2 SQIVND, per germline (reference sequence). The CDR3 loop reads CASSRTAISYEQYF. The DNA of the CDR3 is TGTGCCAGTAGCCGGACAGCCATATCCTACGAGCAGTACTTC.